What follows are 10 T cell receptor beta chains derived from one specimen sequenced in a study of identical twins. One entry per CDR3 protein results from TCRdb running MiXCR on the 5' RACE reads. The table records under 350,000 distinct CDR3 sequences, roughly 9% of them present only once. The same data also went into a second study, on yellow fever vaccine responses in identical twins.

The sequencing sample was made of CD8+ T cells sorted from blood. The receptor set was obtained from a woman aged 18-29 years in good health.

This clonotype was recorded at least ten times. V usage is TRBV12-3 or TRBV12-4 and J usage is TRBJ2-6; no definite D call. The CDR3 sequence is 16 residues long. V lost 7 bases and J lost 0, with 13 bases in between. This CDR3 reads CASTSDVDSGANVLTF. CDR3 DNA: TGTGCCAGCACCTCGGACGTAGACTCTGGGGCCAACGTCCTGACTTTC.

This clonotype was counted many times. CDR3 DNA sequence: TGCGCCAGCAGCTTGTTGGGCGGGAGGGCCGCCAACGAGCAGTACTTC. Its protein is CASSLLGGRAANEQYF. The chain joins TRBV5-1 to TRBJ2-7; 9 nucleotides line up with TRBD2. V trimming: 1 base; J trimming: 5 bases; junction bases outside the gene matches: 10. The germline gives CDR1 SGHRS, CDR2 YFSETQ. The length of the CDR3 is 16 residues.

This clonotype was recorded many times. The genes are TRBV27 and TRBJ2-1; the D is unclear. The V end lost 0 bases, the J end lost 2 bases, and 5 bases lay between the germline ends. The CDR3 loop spans 14 amino acids. Germline V lookup: CDR1 MNHEY, CDR2 SMNVEV (reference sequence). CDR3 residues: CASSLSGPYNEQFF. CDR3 nucleotides: TGTGCCAGCAGTTTATCAGGGCCCTACAATGAGCAGTTCTTC.

This clonotype has just a few counts. Lacking the conserved final phenylalanine or tryptophan, this CDR3 likely reflects a read error. The DNA is omitted, as the CDR3 cannot be located on it reliably, and the CDR3 follows TCRdb's listing. J is TRBJ1-2 and V is TRBV5-1; TRBD1, the table's D call, was not compared with the DNA. The CDR3 is made up of 11 amino acids, end residues included. Germline V lookup: CDR1 SGHRS, CDR2 YFSETQ. The CDR3 is CASSQGRITVY.

This clonotype was recorded at least ten times. This chain joins TRBV4-2 and TRBJ2-7; the match to TRBD2 covers 9 bases. V lost 0 bases, J lost 0 bases, and 12 bases stayed unmatched. Germline V gene sequence: CDR1 LGHNA, CDR2 YNFKEQ. This CDR3 has 19 residues. The CDR3 DNA follows: TGTGCCAGCAGCCAAGATAATCCTAGCGGGGTGATCGGCTCCTACGAGCAGTACTTC. Translated: CASSQDNPSGVIGSYEQYF.

In this sample, this clonotype turned up a few times. The chain employs TRBV7-9 and TRBJ2-7; no reliable D call. This CDR3 comprises 15 residues. Germline CDR1 reads SEHNR; CDR2 reads FQNEAQ (reference sequence). The V end lost 4 bases, the J end lost 0 bases, and 13 bases lay between the germline ends. CDR3 residues: CASSSPTVLSYEQYF. The CDR3 DNA sequence: TGTGCCAGCAGCTCTCCGACCGTCCTCTCCTACGAGCAGTACTTC.

CDR3 DNA: TGTGCCAGCAGCTTAGAGTATAGCTACACCTTC. Translation gives CASSLEYSYTF. The rearrangement joins TRBV7-9 to TRBJ1-2; D is unresolved. The V and J ends lost 1 base and 9 bases respectively, with 6 bases between them. Germline V lookup: CDR1 SEHNR, CDR2 FQNEAQ (reference sequence). CDR3 length: 11 residues.

This clonotype came up a few times. The chain couples TRBV9 to TRBJ2-1; 10 bases match TRBD2. The germline CDR1 and CDR2 sequences are SGDLS and YYNGEE. V lost 1 base to trimming and J lost 4 bases; unmatched junction nucleotides: 2. This CDR3 comprises 15 residues. CDR3 in DNA: TGTGCCAGCAGCGTAAAAGCGGGGGGGTACAATGAGCAGTTCTTC. As protein: CASSVKAGGYNEQFF.

This clonotype was seen repeatedly, ten times or more. V usage is TRBV4-2 and J usage is TRBJ2-3, with 8 bases identical to TRBD1. Looked up from germline, CDR1 is LGHNA and CDR2 is YNFKEQ. This CDR3 comprises 17 residues. V lost 1 base, J lost 3 bases, and 9 bases stayed unmatched. The CDR3 DNA reads TGTGCCAGCAGCCAAGGGGAGGCGACAGGGGTGACAGATACGCAGTATTTT. Its protein product is CASSQGEATGVTDTQYF.

This clonotype showed up many times. The V and J genes are TRBV7-2 and TRBJ2-2; D is unresolved. The CDR3 loop spans 12 amino acids. The germline V gene encodes CDR1 SGHTA and CDR2 FQGNSA. V lost 5 bases and J 6 bases, leaving 7 bases between the germline ends. The CDR3 sequence: CASSLRPGELFF. The CDR3 DNA is TGTGCCAGCAGCCTCCGACCCGGGGAGCTGTTTTTT.